The 23 T cell receptor beta chains presented below share a single source sample, sequenced in a study of tumor-infiltrating lymphocytes in primary liver carcinoma. TCR beta cDNA was reverse-transcribed from roughly 0.45 ug of total RNA. The reaction used a constant-region primer and ProtoScript II reverse transcriptase. It was through three nested multiplex PCR rounds of slightly modified ARM-PCR that TCR beta libraries arose. TRBV1-TRBV30 forward primers and a C-beta reverse primer were used in the first two PCR rounds, which each ran for around 11 cycles. TCRdb redid the calling of the multiplex PCR reads with MiXCR, one entry per CDR3 protein. The table has about 310,000 distinct CDR3 sequences, around three fifths seen once; the top ten hold 15% to 20%. Blood RNA came from unsorted whole blood; germline DNA was also extracted. Input material: peripheral blood. The receptors were gathered from a woman younger than 45 with primary liver carcinoma and hepatitis B virus infection.

In this sample, this clonotype turned up many times. This rearrangement joins TRBV12-3 or TRBV12-4 to TRBJ1-1, with TRBD1 identical over 8 bases. This CDR3 spans 12 amino acids. Unmatched junction bases numbered 4, after V lost 5 bases and J lost 8 bases. The CDR3 DNA reads as TGTGCCAGCAGTCCCCGGGACAGGGAAGCTTTCTTT. This codes for CASSPRDREAFF.

This clonotype has just a few counts. J is TRBJ2-1 and V is TRBV4-3; D is unclear. Per germline, CDR1 LGHNA and CDR2 YSLEER. The CDR3 is 15 residues long. Trimming stripped 1 base from V and 9 bases from J, with 16 bases between. The CDR3: CASSQVLPAVSEQFF. CDR3 in DNA: TGCGCCAGCAGCCAAGTATTACCCGCGGTATCTGAGCAGTTCTTC.

The chain's CDR3 is CASSLYPPFRRGNNEQFF. In DNA form, the CDR3 reads TGTGCCAGCAGCCTATACCCACCCTTCCGGCGGGGCAACAATGAGCAGTTCTTC. This chain uses TRBV7-8 with TRBJ2-1, with D perhaps matching TRBD2 (6 bases). V was shortened by 5 bases and J by 5 bases, with 25 bases between the two germline ends. The CDR3 has 18 residues. Per germline, CDR1 SGHVS and CDR2 FQNEAQ.

The chain carries TRBV7-9 and TRBJ2-5; D could derive from TRBD1 or TRBD2 (5 bases each). Germline loops: CDR1 SEHNR, CDR2 FQNEAQ (reference sequence). V was cut by 1 base and J by 4 bases, with 16 bases left in between. This CDR3 is built from 16 residues. DNA of the CDR3: TGTGCCAGCAGCTTAGGATTGTCCGAGGGGCGAGAGACCCAGTACTTC. Protein: CASSLGLSEGRETQYF.

Regarding this clonotype: A much larger clone differs by one base, so this may be a read error. This chain joins TRBV29-1 and TRBJ2-5; D is perhaps TRBD2 (6 bases). The CDR3 sequence is 12 residues long. Germline CDR1 SQVTM, CDR2 ANQGSEA. CDR3 sequence reads: CCVGDFQETQYF. The DNA for the CDR3 is TGCTGCGTTGGGGACTTCCAAGAGACCCAGTACTTC.

CDR3 DNA sequence: TGTGCCAGCAGCATCGGGACAGGGAAAGGACAGCCCCAGCATTTT. Translation: CASSIGTGKGQPQHF. The gene calls are TRBV5-6 and TRBJ1-5; 9 bases agree with TRBD1. The germline V gene has CDR1 SGHDT and CDR2 YYEEEE. CDR3 length: 15 amino acids. V lost 4 bases, J lost 7 bases, and 9 bases stayed unmatched. The full variable domain, its missing parts supplied by reference TRBV5-6 and TRBJ1-5, is DAGVTQSPTHLIKTRGQQVTLRCSPKSGHDTVSWYQQALGQGPQFIFQYYEEEERQRGNFPDRFSGHQFPNYSSELNVNALLLGDSALYLCASSIGTGKGQPQHFGDGTRLSIL.

With respect to this clonotype: This is likely a read error, given that the CDR3 carries no conserved phenylalanine or tryptophan at its end. The CDR3 region is CASSGGGGEQYL. For the CDR3, the DNA is TGCGCCAGCAGCGGTGGGGGTGGCGAGCAGTACCTC. The chain carries TRBV4-1 and TRBJ2-7, with D tentatively TRBD1 or TRBD2 (5 bases each). This CDR3 comprises 12 residues. V was pared by 5 bases and J by 6 bases, with 11 bases between. The germline V gene has CDR1 MGHRA and CDR2 YSYEKL.

In the case of this clonotype: This sequence may be a read error, since a much larger clone differs from it by one base. This chain connects TRBV6-2 or TRBV6-3 to TRBJ2-7; D ambiguous. Germline CDR1 reads MNHEY; CDR2 reads SVGEGT. The CDR3 is 13 residues long. The CDR3 region has the DNA TGTACCAGCAGTTACTCCTACGCCTACGAGCAGTACTTC. Its translation: CTSSYSYAYEQYF.

About this clonotype itself: A much larger clonotype is one base distant, so this may be a read error. This chain connects TRBV6-1 to TRBJ2-1, with D perhaps TRBD1 or TRBD2 (5 bases each). Trimming stripped 7 bases from V and 4 bases from J, with 20 bases between. The CDR3 is made up of 16 amino acids. Germline values: CDR1 MNHNS, CDR2 SASEGT. The CDR3 region has the DNA TGTGCCAGCAACCCTGGGGGAGAGAGAGGGTACAATGAGCAGTTCTTC. Translation gives CASNPGGERGYNEQFF.

This clonotype has just one count. At one end the junction does not follow the germline gene, possibly because of a read error. The V call is TRBV11-3, the J call TRBJ2-2; D not certain. Germline lookup yields CDR1 SGHNT and CDR2 YENEEA. The CDR3 consists of 13 residues. CDR3 coding DNA: TGTGTCAGCAGCTTAGTCAAGGCCGGGGAGCTGTTTTTT. Translation gives CVSSLVKAGELFF. Full variable domain (outside the CDR3, taken from reference TRBV11-3 and TRBJ2-2): EAGVVQSPRYKIIEKKQPVAFWCNPISGHNTLYWYLQNLGQGPELLIRYENEEAVDDSQLPKDRFSAERLKGVDSTLKIQPAELGDSAVYLCVSSLVKAGELFFGEGSRLTVL.

The chain combines TRBV30 with TRBJ2-3; D is possibly TRBD1 or TRBD2 (5 bases each). The CDR3 is 15 residues long. V gave up 2 bases and J gave up 6 bases, with 18 bases separating them. Per the germline V gene, CDR1 is GTSNPN and CDR2 is SVGIG (reference sequence). DNA of the CDR3: TGTGCCTGGAGTTGGGGCAGCCTAGCCGGGGATACGCAGTATTTT. This gives the protein CAWSWGSLAGDTQYF.

V usage is TRBV4-3 and J usage is TRBJ2-7; 11 bases map to TRBD2. Germline lookup yields CDR1 LGHNA and CDR2 YSLEER. This CDR3 is 15 amino acids long. Trimming took 4 bases from V and 5 from J; bases not matched to a gene: 7. Here the CDR3 DNA reads TGCGCCAGCAGCCTTCGACTAGCGGGAAGAAACGAGCAGTACTTC. Encoded protein: CASSLRLAGRNEQYF.

This clonotype showed up just a few times. The chain links TRBV6-1 to TRBJ1-3; D unresolved. Germline assignment: CDR1 MNHNS and CDR2 SASEGT. The CDR3 has 13 amino acids. Trimming cost V 3 bases and J 4 bases, with 7 bases left between them. The CDR3 DNA sequence: TGTGCCAGCAGTGACAGGCGGGGAAACACCATATATTTT. Its protein is CASSDRRGNTIYF.

In this sample, this clonotype turned up a few times. The chain combines TRBV14 with TRBJ1-4; D is undetermined. Germline loops: CDR1 SGHDN, CDR2 FVKESK. The germline V and J ends were trimmed by 0 bases and 1 base, with 15 bases remaining between them. The CDR3 totals 18 residues. CDR3 in amino acids: CASSQDTGPLLTNEKLFF. The DNA of the CDR3 is TGTGCCAGCAGCCAAGATACCGGACCCCTTTTAACTAATGAAAAACTGTTTTTT.

On this clonotype: One junction end does not reproduce the germline sequence, and a read error may be involved. The rearrangement links TRBV6-2 or TRBV6-3 to TRBJ2-1; weak D call: TRBD2 (6 bases). Per germline, CDR1 MNHEY and CDR2 SVGEGT. The CDR3 has 17 amino acids. DNA of the CDR3: TGTGTCAGCAGTTTCCACTTATCGGGAGCCCTAAATAATGAGCAGTTCTTC. It yields the protein CVSSFHLSGALNNEQFF.

Note on this clonotype: A read error may account for a junction end that differs from germline. The CDR3, as DNA: TGCCCCAGCAGCTTGGTTGACACCGAAAAACTGTTTTTT. This translates into CPSSLVDTEKLFF. V usage is TRBV5-6 and J usage is TRBJ1-4, with no clear D. The CDR3 runs 13 residues. Germline CDR1 SGHDT, CDR2 YYEEEE.

There are a few counts of this clonotype. The rearrangement links TRBV4-1 to TRBJ1-2; D might be TRBD1 (6 bases). The CDR3 runs to 14 residues. Germline V lookup: CDR1 MGHRA, CDR2 YSYEKL. The V gene lost 4 bases and the J gene lost 2 bases, with 11 bases spanning the gap. This CDR3 is CASSPRGVNYGYTF. The CDR3 DNA is TGCGCCAGCAGCCCTAGGGGGGTCAACTATGGCTACACCTTC.

As for this clonotype: This may be a read error: a much more frequent sequence differs by one nucleotide. The chain uses TRBV6-5 and TRBJ2-7; D unclear. In germline, CDR1 is MNHEY, CDR2 SVGAGI. V shed 7 bases and J shed 7 bases, with 17 bases lying between them. The CDR3 is 13 residues long. The chain's CDR3 is CASNEFRVTEQYF. CDR3 bases: TGTGCCAGCAATGAGTTTAGGGTGACTGAGCAGTACTTC.

The chain couples TRBV5-8 to TRBJ2-3; 9 nucleotides line up with TRBD2. CDR1 and CDR2 (germline): SGHTS, YDEGEE. The V and J ends lost 5 bases and 4 bases, in that order; junction bases with no gene match: 8. CDR3 size: 15 residues. The CDR3 spells CASSMAGGPADTQYF. The CDR3 DNA reads TGTGCCAGCAGTATGGCGGGAGGGCCCGCAGATACGCAGTATTTT. Looking up the rest from reference TRBV5-8 and TRBJ2-3 gives the full variable domain: EAGVTQSPTHLIKTRGQQATLRCSPISGHTSVYWYQQALGLGLQFLLWYDEGEERNRGNFPPRFSGRQFPNYSSELNVNALELEDSALYLCASSMAGGPADTQYFGPGTRLTVL.

This clonotype was seen many times. V and J are TRBV12-3 or TRBV12-4 and TRBJ1-5; the D is unclear. V lost 3 bases to trimming and J lost 4 bases, with 1 base between them. The length of the CDR3 is 11 residues. CDR3 nucleotides: TGTGCCAGCAGTTTGAATCAGCCCCAGCATTTT. Amino acids: CASSLNQPQHF.

A few counts support this clonotype. The chain joins TRBV10-2 to TRBJ1-2; 11 nucleotides match TRBD1. This CDR3 has 16 residues. CDR1 and CDR2 from the germline V gene are WSHSY and SAAADI. The ends lost 5 bases at V and 2 bases at J; junction bases unmatched: 7. CDR3 loop: CASSQRGQGVNYGYTF. The CDR3 DNA is TGCGCCAGCAGTCAACGGGGACAGGGGGTAAACTATGGCTACACCTTC.

This clonotype occurred once. A junction end diverges from the germline sequence, so it may reflect a read error. The chain has TRBV4-3 and TRBJ2-3; D uncertain. The CDR3 has 16 residues. Germline lookup yields CDR1 LGHNA and CDR2 YSLEER. The CDR3 DNA reads TGCGCCAGCAGCCAAGGAGCGATCTGGGCGGCAGATACGCATTATTTT. This encodes CASSQGAIWAADTHYF.

Turning to this clonotype: This may be a read error: a much more frequent sequence differs by one nucleotide. The J gene is TRBJ2-3, the V gene TRBV6-2 or TRBV6-3; TRBD2 agrees at 11 bases. Per the germline V gene, CDR1 is MNHEY and CDR2 is SVGEGT. After removal of 5 bases from V and 6 bases from J, the junction contained 7 bases not matched to a gene. CDR3 length equals 15 residues. Written as DNA, the CDR3 is TGTGCCAGCAGTGAACGACTAGCGGGAAGGGATACGCAGTATTTT. Its translation: CASSERLAGRDTQYF.